These T cell receptor beta chains were read from a single sample in a study of cytotoxic CD8 clonotypes in ibrutinib-treated CLL. Sequencing used immunoSEQ multiplex PCR; TCRdb keeps in-frame clones, though not all of them. The sample lists 73,000 or so clones, around 65% occurring once. Sequences were derived from PBMCs, sampled after 12 months of ibrutinib treatment. The receptor source for this set is a human donor with chronic lymphocytic leukemia. The CDR3 runs from the conserved cysteine through the conserved F or W. A D gene is named only where the DNA matches it firmly. The listing skips clone size in some rows; elsewhere it reads once, few, many or a size class.

J gene: TRBJ2-1
clone size: NA
D gene: NA
V gene: TRBV7-2
CDR3 DNA: TGTGCCAGCAGCTACGGACGGGCTCTTGGGCAGTTCTTC
CDR3 protein: CASSYGRALGQFF

J gene: TRBJ2-3
clone size: once
D gene: NA
V gene: TRBV7-2
CDR3 DNA: TGTGCCAGCAGCATCGGGGATTTAGGCTCGCAGTATTTT
CDR3 protein: CASSIGDLGSQYF

J gene: TRBJ2-3
clone size: NA
D gene: NA
V gene: TRBV19
CDR3 DNA: TGTGCCAGTAGTCTTAACACAGATACGCAGTATTTT
CDR3 protein: CASSLNTDTQYF

J gene: TRBJ2-7
clone size: NA
D gene: NA
V gene: TRBV5-1
CDR3 DNA: TGCGCCAGCAGCTCCGTCGTTGGGGGGGCCAACTACGAGCAGTACTTC
CDR3 protein: CASSSVVGGANYEQYF

J gene: TRBJ2-7
clone size: NA
D gene: TRBD1
V gene: TRBV7-9
CDR3 DNA: TGTGCCAGCAGCGACAGGGGGCAGGTATACGAGCAGTACTTC
CDR3 protein: CASSDRGQVYEQYF

J gene: TRBJ1-4
clone size: NA
D gene: TRBD1
V gene: TRBV2
CDR3 DNA: TGTGCCAGCAGGGTCAGGACAGGGGTGTTGATTAATGAAAAACTGTTTTTT
CDR3 protein: CASRVRTGVLINEKLFF

J gene: TRBJ2-5
clone size: few
D gene: NA
V gene: TRBV7-3
CDR3 DNA: TGTGCCAGCAGCCCCCAGGGGGGGGAGACCCAGTACTTC
CDR3 protein: CASSPQGGETQYF

J gene: TRBJ2-1
clone size: few
D gene: NA
V gene: TRBV27
CDR3 DNA: TGTGCCAGCAGTTTATCGAGAGGAGGCTACAATGAGCAGTTCTTC
CDR3 protein: CASSLSRGGYNEQFF

J gene: TRBJ2-3
clone size: NA
D gene: NA
V gene: TRBV7-3
CDR3 DNA: TGTGCCAGCAGCTTAAGGGGCCTAGATACGCAGTATTTT
CDR3 protein: CASSLRGLDTQYF

J gene: TRBJ2-3
clone size: NA
D gene: NA
V gene: TRBV5-1
CDR3 DNA: TGCGCCAGCAGCGACAACAGGGAAGATACGCAGTATTTT
CDR3 protein: CASSDNREDTQYF

J gene: TRBJ2-4
clone size: NA
D gene: TRBD1
V gene: TRBV7-2
CDR3 DNA: TGTGCCAGCAGCTTCACCGGGACAGGGATGAACATTCAGTACTTC
CDR3 protein: CASSFTGTGMNIQYF

J gene: TRBJ1-1
clone size: NA
D gene: NA
V gene: TRBV10-2
CDR3 DNA: TGCGCCAGCAGTGGACAATTGAGGAACACTGAAGCTTTCTTT
CDR3 protein: CASSGQLRNTEAFF

J gene: TRBJ1-4
clone size: once
D gene: NA
V gene: TRBV2
CDR3 DNA: TGTGCCAGCAGTGAGAGGGATGAAAAACTGTTTTTT
CDR3 protein: CASSERDEKLFF

J gene: TRBJ1-3
clone size: NA
D gene: NA
V gene: TRBV10-3
CDR3 DNA: TGTGCCATCAGTGACAGGACAGAAGGAAACACCATATATTTT
CDR3 protein: CAISDRTEGNTIYF

J gene: TRBJ2-1
clone size: NA
D gene: NA
V gene: TRBV9
CDR3 DNA: TGTGCCAGCAGCGTAGCCCTGGGGAATCCTCACAATGAGCAGTTCTTC
CDR3 protein: CASSVALGNPHNEQFF

J gene: TRBJ1-1
clone size: NA
D gene: TRBD1
V gene: TRBV5-1
CDR3 DNA: TGCGCCAGCAGCCACGGACAGGGGGGACGTACTGAAGCTTTCTTT
CDR3 protein: CASSHGQGGRTEAFF

J gene: TRBJ2-7
clone size: once
D gene: NA
V gene: TRBV28
CDR3 DNA: TGTGCCAGCAGTTTAAGGGCCGGGCTTCCCTACGAGCAGTACTTC
CDR3 protein: CASSLRAGLPYEQYF

J gene: TRBJ2-3
clone size: NA
D gene: TRBD2
V gene: TRBV13
CDR3 DNA: TGTGCCAGCAGCACTCGACTAGCGCGTAGCACAGATACGCAGTATTTT
CDR3 protein: CASSTRLARSTDTQYF

J gene: TRBJ2-3
clone size: NA
D gene: NA
V gene: TRBV30
CDR3 DNA: TGTGCCTGGAGTCGGGGTGTGGGCACAGATACGCAGTATTTT
CDR3 protein: CAWSRGVGTDTQYF

J gene: TRBJ2-5
clone size: once
D gene: NA
V gene: TRBV20-1
CDR3 DNA: TGCAGTGCTAGAGTGGGGGAGACCCAGTACTTC
CDR3 protein: CSARVGETQYF

J gene: TRBJ2-1
clone size: NA
D gene: NA
V gene: TRBV15
CDR3 DNA: TGTGCCACCAGCAGATCACTTGGGGTGGGGGATTACAATGAGCAGTTCTTC
CDR3 protein: CATSRSLGVGDYNEQFF

J gene: TRBJ2-1
clone size: NA
D gene: TRBD2
V gene: TRBV13
CDR3 DNA: TGTGCCAGCAGCTTAGGACTAGCGGGGTCGTACAATGAGCAGTTCTTC
CDR3 protein: CASSLGLAGSYNEQFF

J gene: TRBJ1-1
clone size: NA
D gene: NA
V gene: TRBV7-8
CDR3 DNA: TGTGCCAGCAGACCCGGGACCTCGGGCACTGAAGCTTTCTTT
CDR3 protein: CASRPGTSGTEAFF

J gene: TRBJ2-7
clone size: NA
D gene: NA
V gene: TRBV5-6
CDR3 DNA: TGTGCCAGCAGCAAGAACAGGTTCACCTACGAGCAGTACTTC
CDR3 protein: CASSKNRFTYEQYF

J gene: TRBJ2-1
clone size: few
D gene: TRBD1
V gene: TRBV9
CDR3 DNA: TGTGCCAGCAGCTTGACTTCCCCGACAGGGGTGTACAATGAGCAGTTCTTC
CDR3 protein: CASSLTSPTGVYNEQFF

J gene: TRBJ1-3
clone size: NA
D gene: TRBD1
V gene: TRBV30
CDR3 DNA: TGTGCCTGGAGTGTAAGGGGGCGCGGAGGAAACACCATATATTTT
CDR3 protein: CAWSVRGRGGNTIYF

J gene: TRBJ1-2
clone size: medium-sized
D gene: NA
V gene: TRBV7-9
CDR3 DNA: TGTGCCAGCAGCTACCCCGCGGGGTCGGGGGGCTACACCTTC
CDR3 protein: CASSYPAGSGGYTF

J gene: TRBJ2-5
clone size: NA
D gene: TRBD2
V gene: TRBV19
CDR3 DNA: TGTGCCAGTAGTTCCCTAGCGGGGGCTGCAGTGACCCAGTACTTC
CDR3 protein: CASSSLAGAAVTQYF

J gene: TRBJ2-1
clone size: medium-sized
D gene: NA
V gene: TRBV30
CDR3 DNA: TGTGCCTGGAGTGTTGGCTCCTACAATGAGCAGTTCTTC
CDR3 protein: CAWSVGSYNEQFF

J gene: TRBJ2-5
clone size: once
D gene: TRBD2
V gene: TRBV6-5
CDR3 DNA: TGTGCCAGCAGTCCTCAGCGGGGGGGTATGGAGACCCAGTACTTC
CDR3 protein: CASSPQRGGMETQYF

J gene: TRBJ1-1
clone size: NA
D gene: NA
V gene: TRBV19
CDR3 DNA: TGTGCCAGTATGGGGGAGGCAGGGCGGATAACTGAAGCTTTCTTT
CDR3 protein: CASMGEAGRITEAFF